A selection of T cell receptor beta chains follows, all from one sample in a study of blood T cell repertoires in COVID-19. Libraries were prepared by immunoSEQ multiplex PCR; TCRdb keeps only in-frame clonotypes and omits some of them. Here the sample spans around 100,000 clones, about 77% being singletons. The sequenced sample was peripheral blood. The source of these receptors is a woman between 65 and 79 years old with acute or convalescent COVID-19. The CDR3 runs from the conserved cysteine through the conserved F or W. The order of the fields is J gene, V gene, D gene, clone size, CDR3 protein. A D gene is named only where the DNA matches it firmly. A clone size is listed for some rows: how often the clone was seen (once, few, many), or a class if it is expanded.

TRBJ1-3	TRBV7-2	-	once	CASSLAAGFSGNTIYF
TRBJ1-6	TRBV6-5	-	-	CASTRHSNNSPLHF
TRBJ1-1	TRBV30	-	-	CAWQKHTEAFF
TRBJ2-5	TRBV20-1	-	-	CSASPEETQYF
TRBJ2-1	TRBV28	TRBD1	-	CASKTGTGSVNEQFF
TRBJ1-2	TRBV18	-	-	CASSPSQEIYGYTF
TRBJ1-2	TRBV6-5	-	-	CASRPGLEGYGYTF
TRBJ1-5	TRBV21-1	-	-	CASSKVVGAEYQPQHF
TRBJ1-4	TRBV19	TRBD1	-	CASSQSGTGGEKLFF
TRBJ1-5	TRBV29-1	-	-	CSQRAGDNQPQHF
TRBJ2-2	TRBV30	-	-	CAWGLSVAGELFF
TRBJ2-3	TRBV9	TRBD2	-	CASSPPGGARDTQYF
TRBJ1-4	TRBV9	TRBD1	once	CASSARTTGLNEKLFF
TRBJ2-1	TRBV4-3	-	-	CASSQDFTGIYNEQFF
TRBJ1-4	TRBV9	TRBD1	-	CASSTNFPGQGAEKLFF
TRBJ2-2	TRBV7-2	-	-	CASSLDSSNTGELFF